This T cell receptor beta chain was sequenced in a study of T-cell reconstitution after alpha-beta-depleted transplantation in children. This clonotype was counted many times. The CDR3 has 10 residues. Trimming pared 9 bases from V and 4 bases from J, leaving 7 bases between. Germline assignment: CDR1 MNHEY and CDR2 SVGEGT. Unique molecular identifiers were incorporated when the TCRbeta library was constructed. TCRdb called the PCR reads again in MiXCR, with one record for every CDR3 protein. The sample lists 600,000 to 700,000 distinct CDR3 sequences, 16% occurring once. This sequence was found in a human donor who donated a stem cell graft to a child with acute myeloid leukemia. The source material was PBMCs from the stem cell graft donor, sampled from the stem cell graft. The V and J genes are TRBV6-2 or TRBV6-3 and TRBJ2-7, with D perhaps TRBD1 (5 bases). CDR3 sequence (DNA): TGTGCCAGTCAGGGATACGAGCAGTACTTC. The encoded protein is CASQGYEQYF.